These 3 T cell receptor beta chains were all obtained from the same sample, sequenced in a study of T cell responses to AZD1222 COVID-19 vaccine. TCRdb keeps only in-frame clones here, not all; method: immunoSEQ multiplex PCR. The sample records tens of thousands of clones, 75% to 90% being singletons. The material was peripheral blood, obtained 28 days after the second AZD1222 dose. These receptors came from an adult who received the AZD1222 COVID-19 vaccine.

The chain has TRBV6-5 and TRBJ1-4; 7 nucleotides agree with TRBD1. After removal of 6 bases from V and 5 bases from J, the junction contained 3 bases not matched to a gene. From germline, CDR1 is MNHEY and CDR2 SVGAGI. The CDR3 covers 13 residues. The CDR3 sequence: CASSGTENEKLFF. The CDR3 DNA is TGTGCCAGCAGCGGGACAGAGAATGAAAAACTGTTTTTT.

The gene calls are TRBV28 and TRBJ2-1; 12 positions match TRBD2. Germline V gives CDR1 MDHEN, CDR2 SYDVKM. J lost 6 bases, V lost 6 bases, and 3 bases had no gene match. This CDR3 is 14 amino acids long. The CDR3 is CASRLAGGFNEQFF. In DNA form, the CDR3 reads TGTGCCAGCAGGCTAGCGGGGGGGTTCAATGAGCAGTTCTTC.

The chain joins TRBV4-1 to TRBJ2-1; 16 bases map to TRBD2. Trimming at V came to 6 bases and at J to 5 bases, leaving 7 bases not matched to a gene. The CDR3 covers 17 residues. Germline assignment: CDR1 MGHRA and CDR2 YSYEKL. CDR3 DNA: TGCGCCAGCAGACCCGGGACTAGCGGGGGGGGAAACAATGAGCAGTTCTTC. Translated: CASRPGTSGGGNNEQFF.